A single sample gave rise to the 20 T cell receptor beta chains below, sequenced in a study of early T cells in non-severe SARS-CoV-2 infection. One entry per CDR3 protein results from TCRdb running MiXCR on the 5' RACE reads. The sample lists about 110,000 distinct CDR3 sequences, around 10% occurring once. Sequenced material: whole blood. The receptors were gathered from an adult who was a healthcare worker with PCR-confirmed SARS-CoV-2 infection or an uninfected control (not recorded which).

This clonotype has just a few counts. V and J are TRBV4-2 and TRBJ2-7; either TRBD1 or TRBD2 may supply D (5 bases each). The CDR3 length is 15 residues. V shed 2 bases and J shed 8 bases, with 19 bases lying between them. Germline lookup yields CDR1 LGHNA and CDR2 YNFKEQ. The CDR3 DNA reads as TGTGCCAGCAGCCAATTTGGGACCTCCGGATATCAGCAGTACTTC. Translation gives CASSQFGTSGYQQYF.

This chain uses TRBV4-1 with TRBJ2-7, with 11 bases lining up with TRBD2. This CDR3 region has 17 residues. Germline CDR1 and CDR2: MGHRA and YSYEKL. Unmatched junction bases numbered 11, after V lost 3 bases and J lost 4 bases. CDR3 coding DNA: TGCGCCAGCAGCCAGGAATTTCTAGCGGGAGGTTTTTACGAGCAGTACTTC. Translation gives CASSQEFLAGGFYEQYF.

This clonotype was picked up a small number of times. This chain links TRBV30 with TRBJ2-1; 12 bases map to TRBD2. This CDR3 is 17 amino acids long. Germline V gene lookup returns CDR1 GTSNPN and CDR2 SVGIG (reference sequence). With V trimmed by 2 bases and J by 4 bases, 9 bases remained unmatched. The CDR3 nucleotides are TGTGCCTGGAGTCGGCTAGCGGGGGGGTGGATTTACAATGAGCAGTTCTTC. Its protein is CAWSRLAGGWIYNEQFF.

V usage is TRBV5-1 and J usage is TRBJ2-3, with D tentatively TRBD1 (5 bases). Germline CDR1 is SGHRS and CDR2 is YFSETQ. CDR3 size: 16 residues. V dropped 0 bases and J dropped 1 base, with 12 bases sitting between them. The CDR3 sequence: CASSLDEATGTDTQYF. The DNA for the CDR3 is TGCGCCAGCAGCTTGGATGAGGCGACAGGCACAGATACGCAGTATTTT.

This clonotype has ten or more counts. V gene TRBV12-3 or TRBV12-4 combines with J gene TRBJ2-7; 9 positions agree with TRBD1. The CDR3 spans 14 residues. With V trimmed by 3 bases and J by 2 bases, 2 bases remained unmatched. The CDR3 region is CASSFGTGTYEQYF. The CDR3 DNA reads as TGTGCCAGCAGTTTTGGGACAGGGACCTACGAGCAGTACTTC.

This clonotype showed up just a few times. The chain joins TRBV29-1 to TRBJ2-2, with TRBD1 matching over 9 bases. V shed 7 bases and J 3 bases; nucleotides not matched to a gene: 9. CDR1 and CDR2 from the germline V gene are SQVTM and ANQGSEA. This CDR3 has 15 amino acids. In DNA, the CDR3 is TGCAGCGCTGGAGGGGGGACAGGGTACACCGGGGAGCTGTTTTTT. Its translation is CSAGGGTGYTGELFF.

This clonotype was counted only a few times. The chain joins TRBV20-1 to TRBJ2-7; TRBD2 agrees at 9 bases. Trimming removed 3 bases from V and 3 bases from J; junction bases left unmatched: 12. The CDR3 consists of 16 residues. Germline loops: CDR1 DFQATT, CDR2 SNEGSKA (reference sequence). CDR3 nucleotide sequence: TGCAGTGCTAGCGGTGGGGTAGCGGGAGTCCTCTACGAGCAGTACTTC. Translation gives CSASGGVAGVLYEQYF.

In its sample, this clonotype was seen many times. The gene calls are TRBV11-2 and TRBJ2-4, with D tentatively TRBD1 or TRBD2 (5 bases each). Per germline, CDR1 SGHAT and CDR2 FQNNGV. The ends were cut back, 4 bases at V and 8 bases at J, with 18 bases in the middle. This CDR3 is 15 amino acids long. CDR3 DNA sequence: TGTGCCAGCAGCTCCGATGGTCTGGGGGTGGACATTCAGTACTTC. This encodes CASSSDGLGVDIQYF.

J is TRBJ2-5 and V is TRBV6-1, with TRBD2 matching over 8 bases. This CDR3 is 12 amino acids long. Germline values: CDR1 MNHNS, CDR2 SASEGT. V lost 11 bases to trimming and J lost 4 bases; unmatched junction nucleotides: 6. Here the CDR3 reads CALRGAGETQYF. The CDR3 coding sequence is TGTGCCCTGCGGGGGGCCGGAGAGACCCAGTACTTC.

This clonotype was seen a handful of times. Germline and junction disagree at one end, which may indicate a read error. The chain is built from TRBV7-8 and TRBJ2-5; D possibly corresponds to TRBD2 (5 bases). The V gene's germline CDR1 is SGHVS and CDR2 FQNEAQ. CDR3 length: 13 residues. The CDR3 sequence: CASSLGQTGNSNF. CDR3 DNA sequence: TGTGCCAGCAGCTTAGGACAAACCGGGAATAGCAACTTC. Using reference TRBV7-8 and TRBJ2-5 for the parts outside the CDR3, the full variable domain is GAGVSQSPRYKVAKRGQDVALRCDPISGHVSLFWYQQALGQGPEFLTYFQNEAQLDKSGLPSDRFFAERPEGSVSTLKIQRTQQEDSAVYLCASSLGQTGNSNFGPGTRLLVL.

This clonotype has more than one count but fewer than ten. The chain carries TRBV4-2 and TRBJ1-2; TRBD1 aligns across 8 bases. The J segment lost 3 bases and the V segment lost 4 bases, leaving 10 bases of the junction unmatched. In germline, CDR1 is LGHNA, CDR2 YNFKEQ. The CDR3 covers 16 residues. The DNA of the CDR3 is TGTGCCAGCAGCCCCGCACGCACAGGGGGAGACTATGGCTACACCTTC. Protein product: CASSPARTGGDYGYTF.

At least ten counts were recorded for this clonotype. The V call is TRBV7-2, the J call TRBJ2-1; 8 bases map to TRBD2. The CDR3 extends over 17 amino acids. CDR1 is SGHTA and CDR2 is FQGNSA in the germline V gene. Trimming took 5 bases from V and 4 from J; bases not matched to a gene: 13. CDR3 protein: CASSPRVASGGYNEQFF. The CDR3 bases are TGTGCCAGCAGCCCCCGGGTGGCGAGCGGGGGTTACAATGAGCAGTTCTTC.

The chain combines TRBV6-6 with TRBJ2-1, with TRBD1 identical over 7 bases. Germline V CDR1 and CDR2: MNHNY, SVGAGI (reference sequence). After removal of 4 bases from V and 7 bases from J, the junction contained 7 bases not matched to a gene. The CDR3 length is 14 residues. Written as DNA, the CDR3 is TGTGCCAGCAGTTCCCGAGGGGGCGTAAATGAGCAGTTCTTC. The encoded protein is CASSSRGGVNEQFF.

The chain recombines TRBV7-3 with TRBJ1-5; D not resolved. CDR1 is SGHTA and CDR2 is FQGTGA in the germline V gene. V shed 2 bases and J shed 3 bases, with 8 bases lying between them. The CDR3 covers 14 residues. The CDR3: CASSLGRLNQPQHF. CDR3 in DNA: TGTGCCAGCAGCTTAGGAAGACTCAATCAGCCCCAGCATTTT.

The table lists this clonotype with a few counts. The chain carries TRBV7-2 and TRBJ1-1, with D possibly being TRBD1 (5 bases). The CDR3 consists of 14 residues. Germline CDR1 SGHTA, CDR2 FQGNSA. V was trimmed by 2 bases and J by 0 bases, leaving 7 bases between them. CDR3 nucleotide sequence: TGTGCCAGCAGCTTAAGACAGCTGAACACTGAAGCTTTCTTT. This sequence encodes CASSLRQLNTEAFF.

This clonotype was recorded many times. V is TRBV29-1 and J is TRBJ2-7, with D perhaps TRBD1 (6 bases). With 4 bases removed from V and 4 bases from J, the gap between germline ends came to 14 bases. Germline V CDR1 and CDR2: SQVTM, ANQGSEA. The CDR3 is 13 residues long. The CDR3 region is CSVGVSRGYEQYF. The CDR3 DNA reads TGCAGCGTTGGGGTCTCAAGGGGGTACGAGCAGTACTTC.

This clonotype was recorded many times. The chain is built from TRBV5-4 and TRBJ1-4; D is perhaps TRBD1 (6 bases). Trimming shortened V by 9 bases and J by 0 bases, and 15 bases separated the two germline ends. Germline lookup yields CDR1 SGHNT and CDR2 YYREEE (reference sequence). The CDR3 has 15 amino acids. This CDR3 is CATSRGAATNEKLFF. In DNA form, the CDR3 reads TGTGCCACCTCACGGGGGGCCGCAACTAATGAAAAACTGTTTTTT.

The chain is built from TRBV5-1 and TRBJ1-4; TRBD1 aligns across 9 bases. The CDR3 extends over 14 amino acids. In germline, CDR1 is SGHRS, CDR2 YFSETQ. V shed 4 bases, J shed 8 bases, and the junction held 6 bases outside the gene matches. The CDR3 sequence is CASSQGTGSEKLFF. DNA for the CDR3: TGCGCCAGCAGCCAGGGGACAGGGTCGGAAAAACTGTTTTTT.

V is TRBV11-2 and J is TRBJ2-7; TRBD2 might be the D (5 bases). Germline CDR1 and CDR2: SGHAT and FQNNGV. The germline V and J ends were trimmed by 0 bases and 6 bases, with 15 bases remaining between them. The CDR3 totals 15 residues. The CDR3 sequence is CASSLDQRRSLEQYF. In DNA, the CDR3 is TGTGCCAGCAGCTTAGATCAAAGGAGGTCCCTCGAGCAGTACTTC.

The chain is built from TRBV29-1 and TRBJ1-1, with a tentative D call TRBD1 (5 bases). The CDR3 extends over 13 amino acids. Germline CDR1 and CDR2: SQVTM and ANQGSEA. Trimming took 4 bases from V and 3 from J, leaving 12 bases between them. This chain's CDR3 is CSVAGSKDTEAFF. In DNA form, the CDR3 reads TGCAGCGTTGCAGGGTCAAAGGACACTGAAGCTTTCTTT.